Sequencing of this TCR beta chain was carried out in a study of chemoradiotherapy in HPV16-positive cancers. The CDR3 totals 15 residues. Germline assignment: CDR1 MRHNA and CDR2 SNTAGT. Trimming at V came to 6 bases and at J to 3 bases, leaving 6 bases not matched to a gene. Data came from immunoSEQ multiplex PCR; TCRdb stores just in-frame clones and leaves some out. The sample has about 640 clones; 94% are singletons. The sequence was collected from a human donor with HPV-associated anogenital cancer. The specimen was tumor tissue, collected from a patient who underwent chemoradiotherapy. The chain has TRBV6-4 and TRBJ2-5, with 11 bases lining up with TRBD2. The CDR3 loop reads CASSAGTSGEETQYF. CDR3 DNA sequence: TGTGCCAGCAGCGCCGGGACTAGCGGCGAAGAGACCCAGTACTTC.